This TCR beta chain was identified during a study of T cell repertoires in cytomegalovirus infection. Study-wide results and caveats: In two of eight donors, the top clonotype was HLA-C-restricted CMV-specific.

A few counts support this clonotype. As yet, its antigen is unknown. Germline V gene sequence: CDR1 MDHEN, CDR2 SYDVKM. The CDR3 loop spans 15 amino acids. Trimming removed 8 bases at V and 0 bases at J, with 16 bases between. TCRdb reprocessed the reads via MiXCR and lists one record per CDR3 protein. This table holds around 180,000 distinct CDR3 sequences, approximately 28% found once. The chain joins TRBV28 to TRBJ1-1; weak D call: TRBD1 (6 bases). The sequence came from a human donor in good health (CMV status not recorded). Some clones in this sample may be carry-over from other donors' samples. Sample: PBMCs. CDR3 in DNA: TGTGCCAGCTGGACAGTTTGGGGGATGAACACTGAAGCTTTCTTT. Translation gives CASWTVWGMNTEAFF.